The rows below give T cell receptor beta chains drawn from one sample of a study of blood T cell repertoires in COVID-19. This table comes from immunoSEQ multiplex PCR, and its TCRdb copy is limited to in-frame clones, with some not included. The sample has some 200,000 clones, around nine tenths seen once. The source material was peripheral blood. The source is a man aged 18 to 30 with active or convalescent COVID-19. The CDR3 runs from the conserved cysteine through the conserved F or W. D genes are given only for firm matches. Clone size appears in some rows only: once, few, many, or a class for an expanded clone.

TRBJ1-2 - 15 TRBV7-8 - TGTGCCAGCAGCGGACTCGTCGGCTATAACTATGGCTACACCTTC CASSGLVGYNYGYTF
TRBJ1-4 - 14 TRBV29-1 - TGCAGCGTTGGCCCAGTCTCCGCTAATGAAAAACTGTTTTTT CSVGPVSANEKLFF
TRBJ2-7 TRBD2 15 TRBV9 - TGTGCCAGCAGCATGACTAGCGGGAGCTCCTACGAGCAGTACTTC CASSMTSGSSYEQYF
TRBJ2-5 TRBD1 14 TRBV11-2 - TGTGCCAGCAGCTTAGTCGGACAGGGCGAGACCCAGTACTTC CASSLVGQGETQYF
TRBJ2-3 TRBD2 17 TRBV14 once TGTGCCAGCAGCCGACTAAGCGGGGGCCTAGGTTACGATACGCAGTATTTT CASSRLSGGLGYDTQYF
TRBJ2-5 - 14 TRBV7-2 - TGTGCCAGCAGCCCCCCACTAGGATTGGAGACCCAGTACTTC CASSPPLGLETQYF
TRBJ1-1 TRBD1 16 TRBV5-6 - TGTGCCAGCCGGGACAGGGGGGAAAGGGTGAACACTGAAGCTTTCTTT CASRDRGERVNTEAFF
TRBJ2-2 TRBD2 16 TRBV29-1 - TGCAGCGTTACCATAGCGGGGGGGAAGAACACCGGGGAGCTGTTTTTT CSVTIAGGKNTGELFF
TRBJ2-1 TRBD2 16 TRBV19 - TGTGCCAGTAGTATAGATATAGGACTAGCGATGGATGAGCAGTTCTTC CASSIDIGLAMDEQFF
TRBJ2-7 TRBD2 15 TRBV11-2 - TGTGCCAGCAGCAAAGGACTAGCTCAGGCCTACGAGCAGTACTTC CASSKGLAQAYEQYF
TRBJ2-3 - 15 TRBV10-1 once TGCGCCAGCAGTGAGTCAAACAGGGCAGGTTCTACGCAGTATTTT CASSESNRAGSTQYF
TRBJ1-2 - 13 TRBV25-1 - TGTGCCAGCAGTCTACAGGCGGCCTATGGCTACACCTTC CASSLQAAYGYTF
TRBJ1-2 TRBD1 14 TRBV4-1 few TGCGCCAGCAGCCACCCGGACAGGGTTTATGGCTACACCTTC CASSHPDRVYGYTF
TRBJ2-7 - 16 TRBV7-2 - TGTGCCAGCAGCTTAGACGAGGGGCGGGGGCCCTACGAGCAGTACTTC CASSLDEGRGPYEQYF
TRBJ2-1 TRBD2 16 TRBV18 - TGTGCCAGCTCACCCTACCCTTTAGCGGGAGTGGATGAGCAGTTCTTC CASSPYPLAGVDEQFF
TRBJ2-5 - 13 TRBV4-1 - TGCGCCAGCAGCCAAGTAACGGGGGAGACCCAGTACTTC CASSQVTGETQYF
TRBJ2-1 - 13 TRBV18 - TGTGCCAGCTCACCGATCCTACGGGGGGAGCAGTTCTTC CASSPILRGEQFF
TRBJ1-4 TRBD1 13 TRBV30 - TGTGCCTTCTCTAAGGACAGGTTAGAAAAACTGTTTTTT CAFSKDRLEKLFF
TRBJ1-4 - 15 TRBV7-5 - TGTGCCAGAAGCTTAGCCAGGGGTGGATATGAAAAACTGTTTTTT CARSLARGGYEKLFF
TRBJ2-1 - 15 TRBV25-1 - TGTGCCAGCAGTGAAAGCAGGGTAACCTACAATGAGCAGTTCTTC CASSESRVTYNEQFF
TRBJ2-7 - 14 TRBV19 - TGTGCCAGTAGTATGACCAGGGCCGGGTACGAGCAGTACTTC CASSMTRAGYEQYF
TRBJ2-7 TRBD2 15 TRBV6-5 - TGTGCCAGCAGTTACTCCCCTAGCGGGACCTACGAGCAGTACTTC CASSYSPSGTYEQYF